This T cell receptor beta chain appears in the sequencing data of a study of technical replicates of blood from several donors. This clone is a singleton in its sample. J lost 4 bases, V lost 3 bases, and 6 bases had no gene match. The CDR3 covers 14 residues. CDR1 GTSNPN and CDR2 SVGIG come from the germline V gene (reference sequence). Assay: immunoSEQ multiplex PCR; the TCRdb copy retains only in-frame clones and omits some. The data contain more than 55,000 clones, about nine tenths of them seen just once; the ten biggest clones take up 4.5% to 5%. Sequencing input: PBMCs. The TCR sequence derives from a human donor in good health. Some clones in this sample may be carry-over from other donors' samples. The chain employs TRBV30 and TRBJ2-5; 9 positions agree with TRBD2. CDR3 sequence: CAWREGLALETQYF. The CDR3 DNA sequence: TGTGCCTGGAGGGAGGGACTAGCCTTAGAGACCCAGTACTTC.